This is a list of T cell receptor beta chains from one sample in a study of human T cells and chemical hapten exposure. TCRdb re-called the RACE reads with MiXCR, one entry per CDR3 protein. Among 150,000 to 200,000 distinct CDR3 sequences listed, approximately 29% were seen once. The specimen was whole blood, collected in connection with sensitization to the hapten diphenylcyclopropenone (DPC). All receptors come from a woman aged 25 to 39 with alopecia areata. Some clones in this sample may be carry-over from other donors' samples. Each CDR3 is given with its conserved first and last residue. Fields, in order: D gene, V gene, J gene, clone size, CDR3 DNA, CDR3 protein. A D gene is named only where the DNA matches it firmly. The size field is filled for only some rows; it gives once, few, many or a size class.

D: NA
V: TRBV2
J: TRBJ1-6
size: few
DNA: TGTGCCAGCAGATCCGACAACACGGCATACTCACCCCTCCACTTT
CDR3: CASRSDNTAYSPLHF

D: NA
V: TRBV25-1
J: TRBJ1-2
size: NA
DNA: TGTGCCAGCAGTGACGCGGGCCGGCTGTATGGCTACACCTTC
CDR3: CASSDAGRLYGYTF

D: TRBD1
V: TRBV15
J: TRBJ2-7
size: once
DNA: TGTGCCACCAGCAGAGGGGGACAGGGGAAGTACTTC
CDR3: CATSRGGQGKYF

D: TRBD1
V: TRBV2
J: TRBJ1-5
size: few
DNA: TGTGCCAGCAGTCTGGGACAGGATAGCAATCAGCCCCAGCATTTT
CDR3: CASSLGQDSNQPQHF

D: NA
V: TRBV30
J: TRBJ2-7
size: NA
DNA: TGTGCCTGGAGTGTATCGGGGGACGAGCAGTACTTC
CDR3: CAWSVSGDEQYF

D: NA
V: TRBV6-1
J: TRBJ2-1
size: many
DNA: TGTGCCAGCAGAAGACTAGAGGGGAATGAGCAGTTCTTC
CDR3: CASRRLEGNEQFF

D: NA
V: TRBV20-1
J: TRBJ2-7
size: few
DNA: TGCAGTGCCTCGGATCACTCCTACGAGCAGTACTTC
CDR3: CSASDHSYEQYF

D: NA
V: TRBV11-2
J: TRBJ1-3
size: NA
DNA: TGTGCCAGCAGCTCGATGGAGGGAAACACCATATATTTT
CDR3: CASSSMEGNTIYF

D: NA
V: TRBV29-1
J: TRBJ2-1
size: few
DNA: TGCAGCGTTTCTAACAATGAGCAGTTCTTC
CDR3: CSVSNNEQFF

D: TRBD1
V: TRBV5-1
J: TRBJ1-1
size: NA
DNA: TGCGCCAGCAGCTGGGGGGACAGGGACACTGAAGCTTTCTTT
CDR3: CASSWGDRDTEAFF